This TCR beta chain was sequenced in a study of cytomegalovirus exposure and HLA in healthy donors (dated by TCRdb to the late 2010s). Regarding the study in general: According to an earlier analysis of around 600 of the donors, some 170 million T cells yielded 90 million to 140 million unique TCR beta sequences and roughly 280 Gb of sequence data. Approximately 310 gigabases of sequencing data and around 85 million unique TCR sequences made up an early release that covered several hundred HLA-typed donors. Of the 300 to 500 genotyped donors, 81% were placed in the genetic ancestry cluster associated with self-reported Caucasian donors. The study aimed to test whether cataloging public T cell receptors could reveal signatures of past pathogen exposure. Using immunosequencing, the study profiled T cell repertoires from roughly 650 subjects and related those repertoires to cytomegalovirus serostatus. In addition to the first cohort of roughly 670 subjects, a separate validation cohort of around 110 different subjects was used. To predict cytomegalovirus infection status, the study combined high-throughput TCR immunosequencing, statistical association of individual TCRs with disease status, and machine learning. A later analysis re-examined previously published TCR beta repertoires from roughly 650 donors and added high-resolution HLA genotyping to investigate patterns of TCR occurrence. The later analysis used no new phenotypic data to find candidate immune exposures, relying instead on TCR beta sequences and their occurrence across donors. In an earlier analysis of 587 of the donors, high-throughput TCR beta sequencing was used to judge whether each TCR beta V gene segment behaved as functional or pseudogenic. Donor age, sex, ethnicity and CMV serostatus were compiled alongside the repertoire data. A later genetic analysis took genome-wide SNP genotypes for about 65% of the 666 donors and used that subset as a discovery cohort. All discovery cohort repertoires had been generated using a single sequencing platform. Both class I and class II loci were covered by HLA typing, at four-digit resolution. The number of donors typed differed by locus, with roughly 629-640 for A, B, C, DRB1 and DQB1, around 500 for DQA1, 600 to 610 for DPA1, and approximately 470 for DPB1. Several DR-DQ haplotypes were treated as single units for association and clustering because of strong linkage in the cohort. Across 398 genotyped donors of the cohort, an average of roughly 250,000 unique TCR beta nucleotide sequences per donor were sequenced, and approximately 19% of those sequences were non-productive.

Study-wide conclusions, independent of this receptor: Broadly in line with IMGT annotations, most TCR beta V segments showed up in productive rearrangements about 87% or about 30% of the time in an earlier analysis of several hundred of the donors. In a later genetic analysis, a missense DCLRE1C variant was associated with V-gene and J-gene trimming of TCR beta chains, and the association was replicated in an independent cohort. Most CMV-associated TCR beta chains appeared to be HLA-restricted in a later analysis, and the HLA associations seemed to be driven largely by CMV exposure. Some IMGT-functional V segments, including TRBV6-2 and TRBV6-3, could not be distinguished by the 87-base-pair reads and were therefore excluded. According to the authors, the approach could potentially be generalized to other disease states and immunological phenotypes. Correlated functional status among segregating V segments might be attributable to linkage disequilibrium, but an unknown experimental factor could not be ruled out. Because HLA typing was missing for some donors at each locus, association tests included only the typed subset. Cytomegalovirus status was reported to be diagnosed by the classifier with high specificity and sensitivity in both the original and validation cohorts. CMV serostatus was the only immune exposure information available for the cohort. Because counts were too low, more than 15 rarely observed V segments, including chromosome 9 orphons, were excluded from the earlier analysis of 587 of the donors. Assigning TCR associations to individual alleles was difficult when HLA alleles, especially DR and DQ, strongly co-occurred. Compared with equally common non-associated chains, HLA-associated TCR beta chains in a later analysis were more clonally expanded and had lower generation probabilities. In a later analysis, several top co-occurrence clusters were reported to appear linked to parvovirus B19, influenza, CMV and Epstein-Barr virus. Three of the identified cytomegalovirus-associated TCR beta chains were confirmed in vitro to be specific for cytomegalovirus antigens. A later genetic analysis reported fewer N-insertions in productive TCRs among donors in an Asian-associated ancestry cluster than the roughly 700-donor mean. A further reported finding was that TCR beta sequences accurately predicted the HLA-A and HLA-B alleles for most subjects in the first cohort. The study listed 164 TCR beta chains as associated with cytomegalovirus. A later analysis associated 15,000 or so TCR beta sequences with specific HLA alleles at a false discovery rate of 0.05. Roughly uniform sequencing depth across donors was assumed in presence/absence analyses, although this assumption may not hold. Across donors, most TCR sequences were observed very rarely, whereas some public TCRs were present in many individuals. In a later analysis, TCR association rates were found to vary across HLA loci, with the most associated TCRs seen for DRB1 alleles and the fewest for HLA-C alleles. The sequencing pipeline was judged likely to have produced a cluster of highly shared sequence variants as a technical artifact. In this cohort, only TCR beta chains were sequenced, and detectable features were limited by the absence of alpha or paired-chain data.

Comments on this clone: Its antigen specificity is not known. Per-base qualities were not stored, and no clone one base away is much larger.

Library prep was done by the immunoSEQ multiplex PCR assay. The multiplex PCR relied on a mix of 60 forward primers for TCR Vbeta segments and 13 reverse primers for TCR Jbeta segments. A multiplex PCR assay on genomic DNA amplified the CDR3 region of rearranged TCR beta genes. Amplified TCR beta libraries were sequenced as 87-base-pair reads on the Illumina HiSeq System. Regarding the original processing steps: A later analysis counted some 80 million unique TCR beta chains across the 500 to 850 repertoires, and roughly 11 million of these chains were shared by at least two donors. A nearest-neighbor algorithm error-corrected the raw reads and collapsed the reads into unique sequences, merging closely related sequences to remove PCR and sequencing errors. Alignment of CDR3 sequences to IMGT reference sequences was used to assign V, D and J gene segments. For a sequence to be retained, at least a six-nucleotide match to both a V gene segment and a J gene segment was required. Rearrangements were classified as productive when the CDR3 lacked stop codons and remained in frame with V and J, and all other rearrangements were classified as non-productive. CDR3 was defined by IMGT convention, running from the second conserved V-encoded cysteine to the conserved J-encoded phenylalanine. The earlier analysis of approximately 590 of the donors excluded any sequence lacking an unambiguous match to a single V gene segment. An earlier analysis of a few hundred of the donors called V segments functional above 56.7% productive rearrangements and segregating when the between-donor standard deviation exceeded 5%. A statistical classification framework was built to diagnose cytomegalovirus status from the catalog of TCR beta chain sequences. V and J gene assignment, in a later analysis, came from comparing TCR nucleotide sequences with IMGT/GENE-DB human TR gene sequences. The TCRdist pipeline was used in a later analysis to assign CDR3 sequences and most-parsimonious VDJ recombination scenarios. In a later analysis, every TCR beta chain was defined by the combination of its CDR3 amino acid sequence and its V-gene family, and reads without a unique V-gene family were dropped. In a later analysis, approximately 590 highly shared, low-generation-probability nucleotide sequences were removed to address suspected cross-contamination and a sequencing artifact. For each public chain, a later analysis derived a clonal expansion index from normalized ranks of inferred template counts within each repertoire. In a later analysis, generation probabilities were computed using a VDJ recombination model fitted to out-of-frame rearrangements, and the results were checked against IGoR. In a later analysis, hypergeometric tests were used to score TCR-TCR, TCR-HLA and TCR-CMV co-occurrence, with a repertoire-size bias correction applied to TCR pairs. False discovery rates were estimated in a later analysis by permuting HLA or CMV assignments 20 times. In a later analysis, co-occurring TCRs were grouped with DBSCAN, and TCRdist sequence similarity was added when clustering was performed within HLA-allele-positive subsets. For co-occurrence clustering, repertoires with fewer than 30,000 or more than 120,000 public chains were excluded, along with several repertoires with anomalous nucleotide sharing. The source is immuneACCESS, and TCRdb retained only in-frame sequences with V and J called. Part of the clones is not carried over; for the studies checked, unresolved V genes explain less than half of this, and the remainder is unexplained. The DNA gave D and trimming, while V, J and clone size come from that table. The sample profile shows about 130,000 clones; around four fifths of them were found once. The ten biggest clones cover roughly 7.2% of the sample.

The cohort was made up of approximately 700 healthy bone marrow donors. Cohort members were all nominally healthy when sampled, although unrecorded immune exposures were likely present. The donor was CMV seronegative and was included in the group of several hundred seronegative cohort members. Each donor provided a peripheral blood sample, and peripheral blood mononuclear cells were used for TCR beta sequencing. Genomic DNA extraction from the blood cell samples was performed with the Qiagen DNeasy Blood Extraction Kit. Trimmed from V: 1 base; trimmed from J: 0 bases; junction bases lacking a gene match: 3. According to the germline V gene, CDR1 reads SGHTS and CDR2 reads YDEGEE. The CDR3 measures 17 amino acids from cysteine to phenylalanine. The read is trimmed to its CDR3 DNA, 51 bases read in frame from base 1.

This clonotype was obtained from a male donor in good health and CMV-seronegative. The V and J segments used are TRBV5-8 and TRBJ2-3, with 12 bases in between that match TRBD2. Sequences were obtained from PBMCs. The CDR3 protein sequence reads: CASSLPSGGVSTDTQYF. The DNA sequence is given as TGTGCCAGCAGCTTGCCTAGCGGGGGGGTGAGCACAGATACGCAGTATTTT.